Listed below are T cell receptor beta chains from one sample, sequenced in a study of patients and donors after allogeneic stem cell transplantation. TCRdb recomputed calls from the RT-PCR reads with MiXCR, one row per CDR3 protein. Among 150,000 or so distinct CDR3 sequences listed, approximately 24% were seen once. The material sequenced was blood, either unsorted or a sorted T cell fraction (not recorded which). The receptors were gathered from a human donor who was either an allogeneic HSCT recipient or a stem cell or donor lymphocyte infusion donor (not recorded which). It is not recorded whose cells these are; they may come from a transplant donor. The CDR3 runs from the conserved cysteine through the conserved F or W. Not every row has a clone size; where given, it reads once, few, many or a size class.

j_call | clone_size | cdr3_length | v_call | cdr3_aa
TRBJ1-5 | many | 15 | TRBV12-3/TRBV12-4 | CASSSDRALNQPQHF
TRBJ2-2 | . | 16 | TRBV6-6 | CASSLISGAVTGELFF
TRBJ2-1 | few | 16 | TRBV12-3/TRBV12-4 | CASSFVSWTTYNEQFF
TRBJ1-5 | many | 14 | TRBV5-1 | CASSATGQDQPQHF
TRBJ2-5 | few | 16 | TRBV3-1 | CASNKPGQGVGETQYF
TRBJ1-5 | . | 14 | TRBV5-1 | CASSLAGGYQPQHF
TRBJ2-3 | . | 11 | TRBV6-2/TRBV6-3 | CASERGDTQYF
TRBJ2-7 | . | 15 | TRBV4-1 | CASSPWDRSTGEQYF
TRBJ2-5 | few | 14 | TRBV7-3 | CASSFGQGLETQYF
TRBJ1-1 | . | 14 | TRBV12-3/TRBV12-4 | CASSIGTGEAEAFF
TRBJ2-2 | few | 16 | TRBV5-6 | CASSFVALTYTGELFF
TRBJ2-5 | . | 12 | TRBV5-1 | CASSLDQETQYF
TRBJ1-3 | many | 16 | TRBV7-8 | CASTTSWDPSRNTIYF
TRBJ1-3 | . | 13 | TRBV20-1 | CSASTQGLPAIYF
TRBJ1-1 | few | 14 | TRBV5-1 | CASSFDRGRTEAFF
TRBJ2-1 | . | 16 | TRBV5-1 | CASNPPTGGGYNEQFF
TRBJ2-1 | . | 16 | TRBV5-6 | CASSPNWGIGYNEQFF
TRBJ2-3 | . | 15 | TRBV4-1 | CASSQVAGVTDTQYF
TRBJ2-3 | . | 20 | TRBV7-6 | CASSLQYSSGRIISPDTQYF
TRBJ1-4 | many | 14 | TRBV20-1 | CSARGQGWDEKLFF
TRBJ2-4 | few | 15 | TRBV29-1 | CSVTGFDLAKNIQYF
TRBJ1-1 | many | 14 | TRBV29-1 | CSVAGGWLNTEAFF
TRBJ2-7 | . | 15 | TRBV29-1 | CSVPGGQGGTYEQYF
TRBJ2-4 | few | 14 | TRBV20-1 | CSAMPGTSGNIQYF
TRBJ1-1 | many | 12 | TRBV5-1 | CASSLVRDEAFF
TRBJ1-5 | many | 14 | TRBV20-1 | CSASARLGNQPQHF
TRBJ2-3 | . | 15 | TRBV30 | CAWHGDRGNTDTQYF
TRBJ2-2 | few | 13 | TRBV11-2 | CASSSGLTGELFF
TRBJ1-1 | few | 14 | TRBV4-1 | CASSQVQGDTEAFF
TRBJ1-4 | few | 13 | TRBV29-1 | CSVEATRGEKLFF
TRBJ1-6 | . | 14 | TRBV19 | CASSRGKGDSPLHF
TRBJ1-4 | . | 13 | TRBV20-1 | CSARQFSNEKLFF
TRBJ1-1 | few | 14 | TRBV10-3 | CAIRGVGINTEAFF
TRBJ2-1 | once | 15 | TRBV5-1 | CASSLGGLGYNEQFF
TRBJ2-2 | . | 14 | TRBV12-3/TRBV12-4 | CASRNQGGTGELFF
TRBJ2-1 | . | 11 | TRBV5-6 | CASSLSVEQFF
TRBJ1-5 | few | 16 | TRBV6-1 | CASSPLGQGSNQPQHF
TRBJ2-1 | . | 16 | TRBV7-2 | CASSFGGTGSYNVQFF
TRBJ1-5 | . | 17 | TRBV12-3/TRBV12-4 | CASSLGLRDSINQPQHF
TRBJ1-1 | few | 13 | TRBV6-1 | CASSDDRGHRAFF
TRBJ2-3 | many | 15 | TRBV12-3/TRBV12-4 | CASSSGDTSTDTQYF
TRBJ2-1 | . | 16 | TRBV12-3/TRBV12-4 | CASSTGQGGRYNEQFF
TRBJ2-7 | few | 13 | TRBV25-1 | CASRPTGSDEQYF
TRBJ1-4 | few | 16 | TRBV6-5 | CASSYSSRVQAEKLFF
TRBJ1-1 | many | 13 | TRBV5-6 | CASSLPSWGEAFF
TRBJ2-5 | few | 15 | TRBV9 | CASSQLSTGQETQYF
TRBJ2-2 | . | 15 | TRBV15 | CATSRPTGGSGELFF
TRBJ2-3 | . | 14 | TRBV20-1 | CSASTTLNTDTQYF